This passage covers 2 T cell receptor beta chains from one sample sequenced in a study of T cell responses to AZD1222 COVID-19 vaccine. Some clones are missing from TCRdb's copy, which holds only in-frame ones; the method was immunoSEQ multiplex PCR. The table has about 140,000 clones, approximately 94% seen once. This sample comprised peripheral blood, obtained on day 0 of AZD1222 vaccination. These receptors all stem from an adult in good health.

The gene calls are TRBV5-4 and TRBJ1-1, with 10 bases identical to TRBD1. Trimming at V came to 5 bases and at J to 11 bases, leaving 12 bases not matched to a gene. This CDR3 comprises 14 residues. Germline assignment: CDR1 SGHNT and CDR2 YYREEE (reference sequence). CDR3 nucleotide sequence: TGTGCCAGCAGTTTTCAGACAGGGGGCATCGAGGCTTTCTTT. Translation: CASSFQTGGIEAFF.

The V and J genes are TRBV7-8 and TRBJ2-5, with D maybe TRBD2 (5 bases). Trimming stripped 2 bases from V and 2 bases from J, with 9 bases between. Per the germline V gene, CDR1 is SGHVS and CDR2 is FQNEAQ. The CDR3 length is 14 residues. The CDR3 reads CASSLFGLQETQYF. The CDR3, as DNA: TGTGCCAGCAGCTTATTCGGACTGCAAGAGACCCAGTACTTC.